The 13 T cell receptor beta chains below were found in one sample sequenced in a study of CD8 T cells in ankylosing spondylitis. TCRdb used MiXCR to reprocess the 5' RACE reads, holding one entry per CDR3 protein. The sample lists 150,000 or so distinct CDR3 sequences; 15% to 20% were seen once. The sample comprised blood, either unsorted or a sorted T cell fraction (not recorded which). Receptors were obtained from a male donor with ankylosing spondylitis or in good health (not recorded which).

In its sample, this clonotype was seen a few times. CDR3 nucleotides: TGCAGCGCCTCAGCGGGGGAGAACACTGAAGCTTTCTTT. It is translated as CSASAGENTEAFF. The genes are TRBV29-1 and TRBJ1-1; possible D gene TRBD1, 5 bases. Germline V lookup: CDR1 SQVTM, CDR2 ANQGSEA. The CDR3 runs 13 residues. V was cut by 7 bases and J by 1 base, with 13 bases left in between.

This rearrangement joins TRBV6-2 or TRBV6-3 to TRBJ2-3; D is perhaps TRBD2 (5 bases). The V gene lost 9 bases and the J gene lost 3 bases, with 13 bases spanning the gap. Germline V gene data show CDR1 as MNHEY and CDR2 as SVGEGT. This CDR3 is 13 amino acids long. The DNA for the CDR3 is TGTGCCAGTCGATCGAGCGGAACAGATACGCAGTATTTT. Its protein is CASRSSGTDTQYF.

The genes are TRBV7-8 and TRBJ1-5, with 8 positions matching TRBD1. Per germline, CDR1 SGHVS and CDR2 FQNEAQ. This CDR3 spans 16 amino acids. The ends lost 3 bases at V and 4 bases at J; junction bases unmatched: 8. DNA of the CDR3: TGTGCCAGCAGCTTGCAGACAGGGGCGTTAAATCAGCCCCAGCATTTT. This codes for CASSLQTGALNQPQHF.

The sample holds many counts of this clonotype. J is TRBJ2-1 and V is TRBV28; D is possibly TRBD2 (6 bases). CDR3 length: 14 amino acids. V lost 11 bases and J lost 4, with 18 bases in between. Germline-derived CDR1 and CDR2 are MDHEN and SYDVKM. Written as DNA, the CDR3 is TGTGCCGGAGATGTAAAGGGAGGATACAATGAGCAGTTCTTC. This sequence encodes CAGDVKGGYNEQFF.

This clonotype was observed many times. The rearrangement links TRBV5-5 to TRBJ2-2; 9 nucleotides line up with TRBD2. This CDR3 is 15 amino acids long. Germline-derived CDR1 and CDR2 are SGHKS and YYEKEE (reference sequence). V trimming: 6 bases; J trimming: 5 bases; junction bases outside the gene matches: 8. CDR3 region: CASIDSGRGTGELFF. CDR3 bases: TGTGCCAGCATAGATAGCGGGAGAGGTACCGGGGAGCTGTTTTTT. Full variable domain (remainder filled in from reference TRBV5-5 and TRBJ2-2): DAGVTQSPTHLIKTRGQQVTLRCSPISGHKSVSWYQQVLGQGPQFIFQYYEKEERGRGNFPDRFSARQFPNYSSELNVNALLLGDSALYLCASIDSGRGTGELFFGEGSRLTVL.

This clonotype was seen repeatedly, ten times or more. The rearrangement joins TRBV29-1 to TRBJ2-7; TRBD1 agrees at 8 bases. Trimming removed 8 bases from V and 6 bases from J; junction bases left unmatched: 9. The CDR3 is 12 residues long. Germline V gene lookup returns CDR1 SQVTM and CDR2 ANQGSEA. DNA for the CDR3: TGCAGCACCCAGGGGGCAAGCGCCGAGCAGTACTTC. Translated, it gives CSTQGASAEQYF.

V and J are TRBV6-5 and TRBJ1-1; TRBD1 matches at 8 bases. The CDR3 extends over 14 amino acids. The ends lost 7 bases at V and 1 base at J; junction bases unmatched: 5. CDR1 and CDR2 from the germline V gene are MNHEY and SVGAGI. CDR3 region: CASNRQGTNTEAFF. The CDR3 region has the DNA TGTGCCAGCAACCGACAGGGGACGAACACTGAAGCTTTCTTT.

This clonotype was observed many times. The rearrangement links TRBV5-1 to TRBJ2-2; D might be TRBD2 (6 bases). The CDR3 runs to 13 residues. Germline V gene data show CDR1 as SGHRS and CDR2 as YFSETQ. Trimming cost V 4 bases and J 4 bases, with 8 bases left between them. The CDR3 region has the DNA TGCGCCAGCAGCAAGGGAGGCACCGGGGAGCTGTTTTTT. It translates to CASSKGGTGELFF.

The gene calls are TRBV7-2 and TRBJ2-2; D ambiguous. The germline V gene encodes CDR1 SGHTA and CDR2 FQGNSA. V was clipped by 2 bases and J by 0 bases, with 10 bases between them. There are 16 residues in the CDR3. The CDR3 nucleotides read TGTGCCAGCAGCTTAAATCCGCGAGCGAACACCGGGGAGCTGTTTTTT. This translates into CASSLNPRANTGELFF.

Written as DNA, the CDR3 is TGTGCCTCCAGCCATTCCGGACTAGCGGGAGTTTCACGGGATCCGCAGTATTTT. Its translation is CASSHSGLAGVSRDPQYF. This chain links TRBV3-1 with TRBJ2-3; 13 bases align to TRBD2. V shed 11 bases and J 10 bases; nucleotides not matched to a gene: 24. This CDR3 comprises 18 residues. CDR1 LGHDT and CDR2 YNNKEL come from the germline V gene (reference sequence).

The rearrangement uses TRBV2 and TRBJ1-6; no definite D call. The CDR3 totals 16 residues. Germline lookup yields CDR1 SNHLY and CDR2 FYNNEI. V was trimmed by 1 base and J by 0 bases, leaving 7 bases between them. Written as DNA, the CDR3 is TGTGCCAGCAGTGAAGAGAGGAGCTCCTATAATTCACCCCTCCACTTT. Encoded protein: CASSEERSSYNSPLHF.

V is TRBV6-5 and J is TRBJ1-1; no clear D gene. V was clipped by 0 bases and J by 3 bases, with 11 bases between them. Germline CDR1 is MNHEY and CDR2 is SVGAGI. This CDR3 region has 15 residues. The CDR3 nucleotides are TGTGCCAGCAGTTACTCGTATAGGGTCGACACTGAAGCTTTCTTT. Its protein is CASSYSYRVDTEAFF.

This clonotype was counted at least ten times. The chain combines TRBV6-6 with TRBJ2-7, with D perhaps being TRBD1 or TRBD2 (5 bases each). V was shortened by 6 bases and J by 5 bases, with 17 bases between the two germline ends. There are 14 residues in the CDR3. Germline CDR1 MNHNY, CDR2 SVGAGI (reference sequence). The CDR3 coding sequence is TGTGCCAGCAGGGAAGCCGGGACGCGGGACGAGCAGTACTTC. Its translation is CASREAGTRDEQYF.